The clone carrying this T cell receptor beta chain has more than one count but fewer than ten. The CDR3 has 14 amino acids. Per the germline V gene, CDR1 is SGHRS and CDR2 is YFSETQ. This entry comes from a study of regulatory T cells in long-lasting Graves disease. The time point here: newly diagnosed GD, antithyroid drugs for less than 3 months. PBMC RNA served as the TCR library source. Both iRepertoire HTBI primers and Arm-PCR of CDR3 regions were used to build the TCR beta libraries. TCRdb fed the multiplex PCR reads into MiXCR, producing one record per CDR3 protein. The sample contains 350,000 to 500,000 distinct CDR3 sequences, 14% of which appear only once. The same specimen was also included in a second study, on T cells in Graves' hyperthyroidism and ophthalmopathy. In that study: In the blood, most expanded thyroid clonotypes above 0.001 appeared as well.

The chain carries TRBV5-1 and TRBJ2-3, with 10 bases lining up with TRBD2. The DNA matches TRBJ2-5 better at its end, which makes the J call doubtful. The TCR was taken from a woman in her forties or fifties with Graves disease. This specimen consisted of peripheral blood mononuclear cells (PBMCs), obtained at new diagnosis, from a patient treated with antithyroid drugs. For the CDR3, the DNA is TGCGCCAGCAGCGTTACTAGCGGGATGGAGACCCAGTACTTC. This encodes CASSVTSGMETQYF.